Following are 24 T cell receptor beta chains from one sample sequenced in a study of cytomegalovirus exposure and HLA in healthy donors listed by TCRdb under 2017. The library was built by means of the immunoSEQ multiplex PCR assay. The multiplex PCR relied on a mix of 60 forward primers for TCR Vbeta segments and 13 reverse primers for TCR Jbeta segments. This immuneACCESS table, as held by TCRdb, lists in-frame sequences with V and J called but not all clones. Of the missing ones, under half trace to an unresolved V gene in checked studies; the others have no known cause. For this sample the table gives 160,000 or so clones, of which roughly 73% were detected only once. Of the sample, 1.4% is held by the ten largest clones. The specimen sequenced was PBMCs. Receptors were obtained from a woman aged 30 to 39 in good health and CMV-seronegative.

The V and J genes are TRBV7-2 and TRBJ2-5, with TRBD2 matching over 12 bases. CDR1 and CDR2 from the germline V gene are SGHTA and FQGNSA. The CDR3 extends over 16 amino acids. The V gene end was trimmed by 3 bases and the J gene end by 2 bases; junction bases not matched to a gene: 4. The DNA for the CDR3 is TGTGCCAGCAGCTTGGGAGGACTAGCGGGGCAAGAGACCCAGTACTTC. Its protein product is CASSLGGLAGQETQYF.

The chain carries TRBV6-5 and TRBJ1-2; TRBD1 matches 8 bases. Unmatched junction bases numbered 9, after V lost 5 bases and J lost 7 bases. CDR1 and CDR2 (germline): MNHEY, SVGAGI. This CDR3 spans 14 amino acids. The chain's CDR3 is CASSERTGILGYTF. CDR3 nucleotide sequence: TGTGCCAGCAGTGAAAGGACAGGGATTCTTGGCTACACCTTC.

The chain couples TRBV19 to TRBJ1-1; perhaps TRBD1 as D (5 bases). CDR3 length: 18 residues. Germline V gives CDR1 LNHDA, CDR2 SQIVND (reference sequence). Trimming took 6 bases from V and 0 from J, leaving 23 bases between them. CDR3 protein: CASRTGLGRGNLNTEAFF. Written as DNA, the CDR3 is TGTGCCAGTAGAACGGGACTAGGACGGGGGAACCTGAACACTGAAGCTTTCTTT.

The V and J genes are TRBV5-1 and TRBJ1-1, with unresolved D. With 2 bases removed from V and 0 bases from J, the gap between germline ends came to 8 bases. The CDR3 has 14 residues. The V gene's germline CDR1 is SGHRS and CDR2 YFSETQ. The CDR3 bases are TGCGCCAGCAGCTTCGGACTGCTGAACACTGAAGCTTTCTTT. Its protein product is CASSFGLLNTEAFF.

V usage is TRBV18 and J usage is TRBJ1-1; D is possibly TRBD1 (5 bases). Germline V gene sequence: CDR1 KGHSH, CDR2 LQKENI. Between the trimmed V and J ends, which lost 3 bases and 4 bases, there was a span of 9 bases. CDR3 length: 13 amino acids. The CDR3 reads CASSPAGGTEAFF. Here the CDR3 DNA reads TGTGCCAGCTCACCCGCGGGGGGCACTGAAGCTTTCTTT.

The gene calls are TRBV11-2 and TRBJ2-4, with 7 positions matching TRBD1. The germline CDR1 and CDR2 sequences are SGHAT and FQNNGV. The V and J ends lost 8 bases and 6 bases, in that order; junction bases with no gene match: 4. CDR3 length equals 12 residues. The DNA for the CDR3 is TGTGCCAGCCAAAGACAGGGAAACATTCAGTACTTC. Its translation: CASQRQGNIQYF.

The chain couples TRBV15 to TRBJ1-5; 7 positions match TRBD1. Trimming took 5 bases from V and 2 from J; bases not matched to a gene: 0. The CDR3 contains 13 residues. The germline V gene has CDR1 LNHNV and CDR2 YYDKDF (reference sequence). For the CDR3, the DNA is TGTGCCACCAGCGGACAGGGCAATCAGCCCCAGCATTTT. This gives the protein CATSGQGNQPQHF.

The J gene is TRBJ2-3, the V gene TRBV27; tentative D call: TRBD2 (5 bases). The CDR3 loop spans 11 amino acids. Germline V gene sequence: CDR1 MNHEY, CDR2 SMNVEV (reference sequence). Trimming stripped 7 bases from V and 14 bases from J, with 16 bases between. CDR3: CASTRLGVWYF. CDR3 nucleotides: TGTGCCAGCACCCGTCTCGGGGTTTGGTATTTT.

This clone was seen only a few times. The V gene is TRBV6-5, the J gene TRBJ2-5; 7 bases line up with TRBD2. Germline values: CDR1 MNHEY, CDR2 SVGAGI. The length of the CDR3 is 14 residues. V dropped 2 bases and J dropped 5; count of bases not matched to a gene: 5. The DNA of the CDR3 is TGTGCCAGCAGTTACCTACTAGCGAGGGAGACCCAGTACTTC. Protein product: CASSYLLARETQYF.

The CDR3 spells CASSERDRAYEQYF. The CDR3 nucleotides read TGTGCCAGCAGCGAAAGGGACAGAGCCTACGAGCAGTACTTC. The chain carries TRBV5-4 and TRBJ2-7, with 7 bases that match TRBD1. The ends lost 4 bases at V and 2 bases at J; junction bases unmatched: 6. Germline V gene lookup returns CDR1 SGHNT and CDR2 YYREEE (reference sequence). The CDR3 runs to 14 residues.

The chain has TRBV5-4 and TRBJ2-5, with 12 bases lining up with TRBD2. Looked up from germline, CDR1 is SGHNT and CDR2 is YYREEE (reference sequence). With V trimmed by 2 bases and J by 5 bases, 7 bases remained unmatched. The CDR3 has 16 amino acids. CDR3 nucleotide sequence: TGTGCCAGCAGCTTCGCGGGACTAGCGGGCCAGGAGACCCAGTACTTC. This sequence encodes CASSFAGLAGQETQYF.

This chain uses TRBV5-1 with TRBJ1-1; unclear D gene. CDR3 length: 12 amino acids. Germline CDR1 is SGHRS and CDR2 is YFSETQ. The V end was cut by 1 base, the J end by 8 bases, with 9 bases between. The CDR3 reads CASSLMGSEAFF. The CDR3 nucleotides read TGCGCCAGCAGCTTGATGGGGAGCGAAGCTTTCTTT.

The chain uses TRBV5-1 and TRBJ2-5; possible D gene TRBD1, 7 bases. From germline, CDR1 is SGHRS and CDR2 YFSETQ. The V gene lost 4 bases and the J gene lost 5 bases, with 15 bases spanning the gap. This CDR3 comprises 14 residues. CDR3 region: CASSEQGRSETQYF. In DNA, the CDR3 is TGCGCCAGCAGCGAACAGGGGAGGTCGGAGACCCAGTACTTC.

The rearrangement uses TRBV2 and TRBJ1-6; D unresolved. V was cut by 10 bases and J by 0 bases, with 16 bases left in between. Germline CDR1 and CDR2: SNHLY and FYNNEI. The CDR3 spans 16 residues. In DNA form, the CDR3 reads TGTGCCACCACGAGCGTGGGGAGCTCCTATAATTCACCCCTCCACTTT. Its translation: CATTSVGSSYNSPLHF. The full variable domain, completed using reference TRBV2 and TRBJ1-6, is EPEVTQTPSHQVTQMGQEVILRCVPISNHLYFYWYRQILGQKVEFLVSFYNNEISEKSEIFDDQFSVERPDGSNFTLKIRSTKLEDSAMYFCATTSVGSSYNSPLHFGNGTRLTVT.

The chain carries TRBV30 and TRBJ1-1; 8 nucleotides line up with TRBD1. V dropped 2 bases and J dropped 7; count of bases not matched to a gene: 6. This CDR3 is 13 amino acids long. Germline V gives CDR1 GTSNPN, CDR2 SVGIG (reference sequence). CDR3 residues: CAWSPRTGLEAFF. The CDR3 DNA sequence: TGTGCCTGGAGTCCCCGGACAGGGCTTGAAGCTTTCTTT.

J is TRBJ1-6 and V is TRBV9; D unresolved. V was pared by 0 bases and J by 14 bases, with 9 bases between. Germline lookup yields CDR1 SGDLS and CDR2 YYNGEE. There are 12 residues in the CDR3. CDR3 bases: TGTGCCAGCAGCGTAGGAGCCTCGGCCCTCCACTTT. Translating gives CASSVGASALHF.

The CDR3 region has the DNA TGTGCCAGCAGTCGAAGGACAGGGGGCATCGACGAGCAGTACTTC. This translates into CASSRRTGGIDEQYF. J is TRBJ2-5 and V is TRBV2, with 11 bases aligning to TRBD1. The J call could be wrong; TRBJ2-7 is a better fit for the DNA end. Per the germline V gene, CDR1 is SNHLY and CDR2 is FYNNEI. The CDR3 is 15 residues long.

Note on this clone: The junction and the germline gene differ at one end; a read error may be behind it. V and J are TRBV30 and TRBJ2-5; D ambiguous. The CDR3 length is 13 residues. Germline V gene sequence: CDR1 GTSNPN, CDR2 SVGIG (reference sequence). CDR3 sequence reads: CAWSRLYQEAQYF. Here the CDR3 DNA reads TGTGCCTGGAGTCGGTTGTACCAAGAGGCCCAGTACTTC.

Details on this clone: Other DNA sequences in this sample translate to the same CDR3. V and J are TRBV5-4 and TRBJ2-1, with D possibly TRBD1 on 5 matching bases. Germline CDR1 SGHNT, CDR2 YYREEE (reference sequence). The CDR3 has 13 residues. Trimming pared 5 bases from V and 3 bases from J, leaving 9 bases between. CDR3 in amino acids: CASRPDSYNEQFF. CDR3 nucleotides: TGTGCCAGCAGACCCGACAGCTACAATGAGCAGTTCTTC.

The rearrangement uses TRBV27 and TRBJ1-2, with 8 bases that match TRBD1. This CDR3 comprises 14 residues. V dropped 4 bases and J dropped 5; count of bases not matched to a gene: 6. Per the germline V gene, CDR1 is MNHEY and CDR2 is SMNVEV (reference sequence). The DNA for the CDR3 is TGTGCCAGCAGTTATACCGGGACAGGATATGGCTACACCTTC. This translates into CASSYTGTGYGYTF.

V gene TRBV5-6 combines with J gene TRBJ2-1; 8 bases align to TRBD2. V shed 4 bases, J shed 0 bases, and the junction held 3 bases outside the gene matches. Looked up from germline, CDR1 is SGHDT and CDR2 is YYEEEE. The CDR3 is 15 residues long. CDR3 bases: TGTGCCAGCAGCCGCGGGGGGAACTCCTACAATGAGCAGTTCTTC. It translates to CASSRGGNSYNEQFF. Full variable domain (rest looked up from reference TRBV5-6 and TRBJ2-1): DAGVTQSPTHLIKTRGQQVTLRCSPKSGHDTVSWYQQALGQGPQFIFQYYEEEERQRGNFPDRFSGHQFPNYSSELNVNALLLGDSALYLCASSRGGNSYNEQFFGPGTRLTVL.

The rearrangement joins TRBV28 to TRBJ2-3, with 10 bases matching TRBD2. The CDR3 length is 15 residues. Germline V gene sequence: CDR1 MDHEN, CDR2 SYDVKM. Losses at the gene ends were 3 bases for V and 4 bases for J; bases not matched to a gene: 4. In DNA, the CDR3 is TGTGCCAGCAGTTTCCTAGCGGGGGCCTCAGATACGCAGTATTTT. This codes for CASSFLAGASDTQYF.

The CDR3 sequence: CASGSQTGGYGYTF. The CDR3 nucleotides read TGTGCTAGTGGTTCCCAGACAGGGGGGTATGGCTACACCTTC. The rearrangement links TRBV12-5 to TRBJ1-2; 9 bases match TRBD1. CDR1 LGHNT and CDR2 FRNRAP come from the germline V gene. The V gene end was trimmed by 4 bases and the J gene end by 5 bases; junction bases not matched to a gene: 5. The CDR3 loop spans 14 amino acids.

The chain carries TRBV6-5 and TRBJ1-1; D remains ambiguous. This CDR3 has 13 residues. The ends were cut back, 6 bases at V and 1 base at J, with 9 bases in the middle. Germline lookup yields CDR1 MNHEY and CDR2 SVGAGI. As DNA, the CDR3 is TGTGCCAGCAGGAATACAGCGAACACTGAAGCTTTCTTT. Protein sequence: CASRNTANTEAFF.